Below, 20 T cell receptor beta chains from the same sample are listed, as sequenced in a study of blood T cell repertoires in COVID-19. Clones were sequenced by immunoSEQ multiplex PCR, and TCRdb holds only the in-frame ones, with some missing. The sample holds 140,000 to 150,000 clones, about 84% seen once. Specimen: peripheral blood. The receptors here all came from a man in his sixties with active or convalescent COVID-19.

The chain has TRBV5-1 and TRBJ2-1; 9 bases align to TRBD2. Germline assignment: CDR1 SGHRS and CDR2 YFSETQ. The V segment lost 4 bases and the J segment 7 bases; nucleotides outside the gene matches: 9. The CDR3 runs to 15 residues. The CDR3 reads CASSQRLAAGNEQFF. The CDR3 DNA is TGCGCCAGCAGCCAAAGACTAGCGGCGGGGAATGAGCAGTTCTTC.

As to this clone: This sample also contains other DNA sequences that code for the same CDR3. This rearrangement joins TRBV18 to TRBJ1-4; D remains unclear. The V end was cut by 1 base, the J end by 5 bases, with 8 bases between. CDR1 and CDR2 (germline): KGHSH, LQKENI. CDR3 length: 14 amino acids. For the CDR3, the DNA is TGTGCCAGCTCACCACGTCAGACAAATGAAAAACTGTTTTTT. It translates to CASSPRQTNEKLFF.

Only a few counts were recorded for this clone. The chain joins TRBV5-1 to TRBJ1-3; possibly TRBD1 for D (6 bases). Germline V CDR1 and CDR2: SGHRS, YFSETQ. The V end was cut by 3 bases, the J end by 0 bases, with 10 bases between. CDR3 length: 15 residues. The CDR3 DNA reads as TGCGCCAGCAGCTACACAGGGATCTCTGGAAACACCATATATTTT. The encoded protein is CASSYTGISGNTIYF.

This rearrangement joins TRBV7-9 to TRBJ2-7, with D perhaps matching TRBD2 (6 bases). Germline CDR1 reads SEHNR; CDR2 reads FQNEAQ (reference sequence). Deletions cut 8 bases from V and 5 bases from J, with 22 bases between. This CDR3 is 15 amino acids long. The CDR3 region is CASGIYAGPGDEQYF. CDR3 nucleotides: TGTGCCAGCGGGATCTATGCGGGACCAGGCGACGAGCAGTACTTC.

The V and J genes are TRBV6-4 and TRBJ2-1; TRBD2 matches at 8 bases. Germline-derived CDR1 and CDR2 are MRHNA and SNTAGT. The CDR3 has 13 amino acids. With 3 bases clipped from V and 14 bases from J, the junction kept 9 bases outside the gene matches. The CDR3 coding sequence is TGTGCCAGCAGTGAAGCCAGCGGGAGAACTGAGTTCTTC. Protein product: CASSEASGRTEFF.

The V and J genes are TRBV19 and TRBJ1-5; D remains ambiguous. The V end was cut by 1 base, the J end by 1 base, with 14 bases between. The length of the CDR3 is 17 residues. CDR1 and CDR2 from the germline V gene are LNHDA and SQIVND (reference sequence). The CDR3 DNA reads TGTGCCAGTAGTATAGCCCCCCGAGGAAGAAGCAATCAGCCCCAGCATTTT. Encoded protein: CASSIAPRGRSNQPQHF.

The V call is TRBV27, the J call TRBJ1-5, with D hard to call. Germline V gives CDR1 MNHEY, CDR2 SMNVEV (reference sequence). V lost 6 bases and J lost 6, with 18 bases in between. The CDR3 is 15 residues long. The CDR3 region is CASSPRVGKGQPQHF. CDR3 nucleotides: TGTGCCAGCAGCCCGAGGGTGGGGAAGGGTCAGCCCCAGCATTTT.

In this sample, this clone turned up once. The genes are TRBV24-1 and TRBJ2-5; a weak D match, TRBD1 (6 bases). Per germline, CDR1 KGHDR and CDR2 SFDVKD. V lost 2 bases and J lost 2, with 11 bases in between. The CDR3 sequence is 15 residues long. The CDR3 DNA sequence: TGTGCCACCAGTGATTCGCAGGGGTCTCAAGAGACCCAGTACTTC. It specifies CATSDSQGSQETQYF.

The rearrangement uses TRBV7-3 and TRBJ2-7; D possibly corresponds to TRBD2 (5 bases). Germline-derived CDR1 and CDR2 are SGHTA and FQGTGA. The CDR3 runs to 14 residues. With 1 base removed from V and 5 bases from J, the gap between germline ends came to 12 bases. The CDR3: CASSLMSSSHEQYF. CDR3 nucleotide sequence: TGTGCCAGCAGCTTAATGTCTAGCAGCCACGAGCAGTACTTC.

Turning to this clone: Other DNA sequences in the sample encode the same CDR3. This chain joins TRBV7-9 and TRBJ2-7, with a possible D match to TRBD2 (5 bases). The V end was cut by 2 bases, the J end by 3 bases, with 8 bases between. Germline V lookup: CDR1 SEHNR, CDR2 FQNEAQ (reference sequence). The CDR3 sequence is 13 residues long. CDR3 loop: CASSLSGDYEQYF. Written as DNA, the CDR3 is TGTGCCAGCAGCTTAAGCGGTGACTACGAGCAGTACTTC.

The chain carries TRBV7-9 and TRBJ2-2; TRBD1 matches at 9 bases. CDR1 is SEHNR, CDR2 FQNEAQ, per germline (reference sequence). The CDR3 has 16 residues. V was clipped by 1 base and J by 0 bases; unmatched bases: 0. CDR3 DNA: TGTGCCAGCAGCTTAGGACAGGGGGCGAACACCGGGGAGCTGTTTTTT. Translated: CASSLGQGANTGELFF.

V usage is TRBV5-4 and J usage is TRBJ1-2; 9 nucleotides agree with TRBD1. The V segment lost 1 base and the J segment 2 bases; nucleotides outside the gene matches: 3. The CDR3 has 15 residues. In germline, CDR1 is SGHNT, CDR2 YYREEE (reference sequence). This CDR3 reads CASSLPGQGNYGYTF. In DNA form, the CDR3 reads TGTGCCAGCAGCTTGCCAGGACAGGGGAACTATGGCTACACCTTC.

J is TRBJ1-1 and V is TRBV7-2, with 8 nucleotides matching TRBD1. This CDR3 has 14 residues. Trimming at V came to 4 bases and at J to 0 bases, leaving 1 base not matched to a gene. Germline CDR1 SGHTA, CDR2 FQGNSA. The CDR3 DNA reads as TGTGCCAGCAGCTCGGGACAGGTGAACACTGAAGCTTTCTTT. It codes for CASSSGQVNTEAFF.

This clone was seen a single time. The chain links TRBV19 to TRBJ2-7; D not resolved. The CDR3 extends over 13 amino acids. Trimming shortened V by 5 bases and J by 3 bases, and 11 bases separated the two germline ends. CDR1 and CDR2 from the germline V gene are LNHDA and SQIVND (reference sequence). The CDR3 DNA follows: TGTGCCAGTAGTGAGACCGACTTCTACGAGCAGTACTTC. This sequence encodes CASSETDFYEQYF.

This clone was seen a handful of times. The chain employs TRBV27 and TRBJ2-5; weak D call: TRBD1 (5 bases). This CDR3 has 15 amino acids. CDR1 MNHEY and CDR2 SMNVEV come from the germline V gene (reference sequence). Trimming removed 7 bases from V and 4 bases from J, with 19 bases in between. For the CDR3, the DNA is TGTGCCAGCAATGCGTTGCAGGGCCGAGGAGAGACCCAGTACTTC. Encoded protein: CASNALQGRGETQYF.

The genes are TRBV6-5 and TRBJ1-2; 12 bases map to TRBD1. Germline CDR1 reads MNHEY; CDR2 reads SVGAGI. There are 15 residues in the CDR3. Trimming at V came to 6 bases and at J to 6 bases, leaving 8 bases not matched to a gene. This chain's CDR3 is CASSPEGQGANGYTF. As DNA, the CDR3 is TGTGCCAGCAGCCCCGAGGGACAGGGGGCGAATGGCTACACCTTC.

This clone was observed a handful of times. The chain joins TRBV2 to TRBJ2-6; weak D call: TRBD1 (6 bases). Trimming stripped 7 bases from V and 0 bases from J, with 13 bases between. The CDR3 is made up of 16 amino acids. CDR1 SNHLY and CDR2 FYNNEI come from the germline V gene. The CDR3 here is CASTPGVFSGANVLTF. The CDR3 nucleotides are TGTGCCAGCACCCCAGGGGTTTTCTCTGGGGCCAACGTCCTGACTTTC.

The rearrangement joins TRBV2 to TRBJ2-3, with 11 bases identical to TRBD1. The germline V gene has CDR1 SNHLY and CDR2 FYNNEI. CDR3 length equals 14 residues. V lost 7 bases and J lost 3; bases outside the gene matches: 3. CDR3 loop: CASKRDRGTDTQYF. The CDR3 DNA reads as TGTGCCAGCAAAAGGGACAGGGGGACAGATACGCAGTATTTT.

This rearrangement joins TRBV5-1 to TRBJ2-4; the match to TRBD2 covers 13 bases. Unmatched junction bases numbered 6, after V lost 3 bases and J lost 0 bases. CDR3 length: 18 amino acids. Germline CDR1 SGHRS, CDR2 YFSETQ. The CDR3 spells CASSSGTSGELAKNIQYF. In nucleotides, the CDR3 is TGCGCCAGCAGCTCTGGGACTAGCGGGGAACTAGCCAAAAACATTCAGTACTTC.

The V and J genes are TRBV29-1 and TRBJ1-5, with D possibly TRBD1 on 6 matching bases. Per germline, CDR1 SQVTM and CDR2 ANQGSEA. The CDR3 consists of 12 residues. Trimming took 6 bases from V and 6 from J, leaving 12 bases between them. CDR3 residues: CSVAGVGQPQHF. The CDR3, as DNA: TGCAGCGTCGCAGGGGTCGGTCAGCCCCAGCATTTT.